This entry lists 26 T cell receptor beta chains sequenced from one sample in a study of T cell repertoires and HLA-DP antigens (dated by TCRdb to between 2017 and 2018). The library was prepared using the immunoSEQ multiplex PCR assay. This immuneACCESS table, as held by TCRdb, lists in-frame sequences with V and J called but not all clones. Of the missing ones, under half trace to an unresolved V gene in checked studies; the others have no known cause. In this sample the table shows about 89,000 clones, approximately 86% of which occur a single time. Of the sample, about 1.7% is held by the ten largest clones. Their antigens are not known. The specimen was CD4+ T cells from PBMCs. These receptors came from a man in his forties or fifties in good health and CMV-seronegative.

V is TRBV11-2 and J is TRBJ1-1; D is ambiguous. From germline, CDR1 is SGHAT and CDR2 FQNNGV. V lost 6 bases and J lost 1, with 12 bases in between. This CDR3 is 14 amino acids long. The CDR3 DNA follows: TGTGCCAGCAGTCTGAGCCCGGGGAACACTGAAGCTTTCTTT. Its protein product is CASSLSPGNTEAFF.

The CDR3 spells CASSQGRGNGQQYF. The CDR3 region has the DNA TGCGCCAGCAGCCAAGGGCGCGGGAATGGCCAGCAGTACTTC. The rearrangement joins TRBV4-3 to TRBJ2-7, with D tentatively TRBD2 (6 bases). V shed 1 base and J shed 8 bases, with 15 bases lying between them. The CDR3 loop spans 14 amino acids. CDR1 LGHNA and CDR2 YSLEER come from the germline V gene.

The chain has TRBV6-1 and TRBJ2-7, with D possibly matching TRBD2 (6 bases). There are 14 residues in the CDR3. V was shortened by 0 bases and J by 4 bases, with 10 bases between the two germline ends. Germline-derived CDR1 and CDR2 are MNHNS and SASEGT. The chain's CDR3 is CASSEAGGRYEQYF. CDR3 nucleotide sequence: TGTGCCAGCAGTGAAGCGGGGGGAAGATACGAGCAGTACTTC.

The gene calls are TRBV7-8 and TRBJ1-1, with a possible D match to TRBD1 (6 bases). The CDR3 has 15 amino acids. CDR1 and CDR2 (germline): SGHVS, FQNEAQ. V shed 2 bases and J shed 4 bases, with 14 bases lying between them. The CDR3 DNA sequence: TGTGCCAGCAGCTTAAGGTCAGACAGGTTCACTGAAGCTTTCTTT. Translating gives CASSLRSDRFTEAFF.

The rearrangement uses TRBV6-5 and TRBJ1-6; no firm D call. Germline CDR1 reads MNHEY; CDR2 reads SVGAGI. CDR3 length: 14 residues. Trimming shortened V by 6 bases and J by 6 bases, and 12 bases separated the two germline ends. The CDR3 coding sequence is TGTGCCAGCAGCTCCTCGGCGGCTAATTCACCCCTCCACTTT. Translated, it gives CASSSSAANSPLHF.

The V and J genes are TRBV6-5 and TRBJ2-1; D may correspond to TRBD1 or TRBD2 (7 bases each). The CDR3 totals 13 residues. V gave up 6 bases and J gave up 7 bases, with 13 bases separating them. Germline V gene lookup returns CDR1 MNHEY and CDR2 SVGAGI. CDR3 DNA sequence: TGTGCCAGCAGCCCCAGGGGGGGAAATGAGCAGTTCTTC. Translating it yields CASSPRGGNEQFF.

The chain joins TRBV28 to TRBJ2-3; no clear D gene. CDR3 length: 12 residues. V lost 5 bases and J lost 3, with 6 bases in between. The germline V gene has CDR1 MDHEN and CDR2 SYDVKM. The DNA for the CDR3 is TGTGCCAGCAGTACTAAAACAGATACGCAGTATTTT. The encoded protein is CASSTKTDTQYF.

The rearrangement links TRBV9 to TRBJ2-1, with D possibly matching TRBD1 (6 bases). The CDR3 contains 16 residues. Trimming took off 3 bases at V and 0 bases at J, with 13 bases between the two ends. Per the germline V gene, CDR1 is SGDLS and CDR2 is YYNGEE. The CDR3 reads CASSASTDSSYNEQFF. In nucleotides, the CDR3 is TGTGCCAGCAGCGCGTCCACGGACAGCTCCTACAATGAGCAGTTCTTC.

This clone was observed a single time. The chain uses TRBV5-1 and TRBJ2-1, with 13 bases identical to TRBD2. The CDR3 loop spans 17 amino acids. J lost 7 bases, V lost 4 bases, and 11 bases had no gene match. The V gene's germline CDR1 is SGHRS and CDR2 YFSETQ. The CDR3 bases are TGCGCCAGCAGCAGTGGGACTAGCGGGGCAACAGGGAATGAGCAGTTCTTC. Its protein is CASSSGTSGATGNEQFF.

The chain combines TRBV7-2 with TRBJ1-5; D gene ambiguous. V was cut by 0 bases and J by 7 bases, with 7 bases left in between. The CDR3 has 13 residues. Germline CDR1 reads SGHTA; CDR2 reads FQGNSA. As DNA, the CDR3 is TGTGCCAGCAGCTTAGCCCCCAACCAGCCCCAGCATTTT. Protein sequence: CASSLAPNQPQHF. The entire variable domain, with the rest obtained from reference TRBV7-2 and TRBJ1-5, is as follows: GAGVSQSPSNKVTEKGKDVELRCDPISGHTALYWYRQSLGQGLEFLIYFQGNSAPDKSGLPSDRFSAERTGGSVSTLTIQRTQQEDSAVYLCASSLAPNQPQHFGDGTRLSIL.

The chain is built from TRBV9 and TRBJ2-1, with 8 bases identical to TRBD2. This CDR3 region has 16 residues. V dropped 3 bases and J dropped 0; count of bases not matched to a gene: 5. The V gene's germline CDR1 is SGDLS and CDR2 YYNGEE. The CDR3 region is CASSDTGTSSYNEQFF. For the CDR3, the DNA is TGTGCCAGCAGCGACACCGGGACTAGCTCCTACAATGAGCAGTTCTTC.

CDR3 in DNA: TGTGCCAGCAGCCCGCCAGGGACGGGCTCCGGGGAGCTGTTTTTT. It codes for CASSPPGTGSGELFF. This chain joins TRBV28 and TRBJ2-2; TRBD1 or TRBD2 may be the D gene (5 bases each). Germline values: CDR1 MDHEN, CDR2 SYDVKM. The CDR3 has 15 amino acids. V lost 6 bases and J lost 6, with 17 bases in between.

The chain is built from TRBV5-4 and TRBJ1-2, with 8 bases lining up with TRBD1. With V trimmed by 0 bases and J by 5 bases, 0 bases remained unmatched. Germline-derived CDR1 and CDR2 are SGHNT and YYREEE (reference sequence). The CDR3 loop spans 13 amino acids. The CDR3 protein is CASSLDRGYGYTF. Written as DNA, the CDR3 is TGTGCCAGCAGCTTGGACAGGGGGTATGGCTACACCTTC.

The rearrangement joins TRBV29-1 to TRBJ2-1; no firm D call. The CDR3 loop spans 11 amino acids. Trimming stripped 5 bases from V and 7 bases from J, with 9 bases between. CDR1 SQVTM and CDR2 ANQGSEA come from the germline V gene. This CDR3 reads CSVLSPNEQFF. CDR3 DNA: TGCAGCGTTCTAAGCCCAAATGAGCAGTTCTTC.

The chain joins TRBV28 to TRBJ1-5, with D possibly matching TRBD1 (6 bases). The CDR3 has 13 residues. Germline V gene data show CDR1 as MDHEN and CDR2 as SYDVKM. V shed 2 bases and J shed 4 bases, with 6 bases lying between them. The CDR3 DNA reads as TGTGCCAGCAGTTTACAGGGGAATCAGCCCCAGCATTTT. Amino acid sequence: CASSLQGNQPQHF.

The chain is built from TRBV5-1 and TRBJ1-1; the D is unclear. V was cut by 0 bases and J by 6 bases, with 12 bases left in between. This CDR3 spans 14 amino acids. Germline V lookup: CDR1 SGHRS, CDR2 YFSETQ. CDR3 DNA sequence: TGCGCCAGCAGCTTGGACCCCCGGGAGCCTGAAGCTTTCTTT. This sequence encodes CASSLDPREPEAFF.

DNA for the CDR3: TGCGCCAGCAGTCAGAAGGACACAGGGGGGAGGTACGAGCAGTACTTC. This codes for CASSQKDTGGRYEQYF. The rearrangement uses TRBV5-1 and TRBJ2-7, with 8 bases that match TRBD1. This CDR3 region has 16 residues. The V gene's germline CDR1 is SGHRS and CDR2 YFSETQ. V gave up 5 bases and J gave up 4 bases; unmatched junction bases: 14.

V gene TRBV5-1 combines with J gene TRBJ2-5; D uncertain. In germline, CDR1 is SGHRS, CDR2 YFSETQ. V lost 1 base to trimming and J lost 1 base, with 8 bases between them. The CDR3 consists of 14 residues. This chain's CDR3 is CASSLKGPQETQYF. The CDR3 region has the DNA TGCGCCAGCAGCTTGAAGGGTCCCCAAGAGACCCAGTACTTC.

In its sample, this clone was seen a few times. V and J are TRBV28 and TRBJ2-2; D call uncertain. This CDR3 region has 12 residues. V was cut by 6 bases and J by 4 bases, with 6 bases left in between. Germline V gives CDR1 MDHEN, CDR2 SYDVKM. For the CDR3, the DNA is TGTGCCAGCAGACGGAGCACCGGGGAGCTGTTTTTT. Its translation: CASRRSTGELFF.

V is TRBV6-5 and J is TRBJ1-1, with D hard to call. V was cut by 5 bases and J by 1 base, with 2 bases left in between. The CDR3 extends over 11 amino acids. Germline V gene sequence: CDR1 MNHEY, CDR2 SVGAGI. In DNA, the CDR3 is TGTGCCAGCAGTGCGAACACTGAAGCTTTCTTT. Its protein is CASSANTEAFF.

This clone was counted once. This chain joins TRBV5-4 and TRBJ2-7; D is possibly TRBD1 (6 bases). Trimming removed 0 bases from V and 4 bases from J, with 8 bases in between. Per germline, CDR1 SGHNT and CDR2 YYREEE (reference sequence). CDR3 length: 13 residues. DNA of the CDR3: TGTGCCAGCAGCTTGGACAGGGCTTACGAGCAGTACTTC. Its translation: CASSLDRAYEQYF.

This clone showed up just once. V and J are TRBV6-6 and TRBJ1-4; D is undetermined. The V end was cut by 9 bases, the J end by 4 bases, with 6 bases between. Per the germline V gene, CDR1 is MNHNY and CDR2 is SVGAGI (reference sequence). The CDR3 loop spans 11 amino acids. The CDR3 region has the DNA TGTGCCAGTAACCGTAATGAAAAACTGTTTTTT. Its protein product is CASNRNEKLFF.

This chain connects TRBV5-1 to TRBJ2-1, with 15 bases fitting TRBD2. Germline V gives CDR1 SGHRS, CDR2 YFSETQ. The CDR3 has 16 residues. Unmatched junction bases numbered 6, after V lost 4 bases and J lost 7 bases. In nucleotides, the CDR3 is TGCGCCAGCAGCAACGGACTAGCGGGAGGGATTAATGAGCAGTTCTTC. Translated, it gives CASSNGLAGGINEQFF.

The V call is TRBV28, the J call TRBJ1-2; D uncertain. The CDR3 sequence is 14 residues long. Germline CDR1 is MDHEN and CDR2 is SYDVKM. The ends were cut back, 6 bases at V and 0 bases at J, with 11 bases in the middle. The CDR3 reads CASRGPPSNYGYTF. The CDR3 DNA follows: TGTGCCAGCAGGGGCCCCCCATCTAACTATGGCTACACCTTC.

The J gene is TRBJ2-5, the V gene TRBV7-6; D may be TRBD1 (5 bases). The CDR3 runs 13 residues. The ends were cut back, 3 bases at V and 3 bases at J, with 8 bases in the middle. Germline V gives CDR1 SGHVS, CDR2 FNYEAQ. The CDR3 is CASSFRQKETQYF. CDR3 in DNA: TGTGCCAGCAGCTTTAGACAGAAAGAGACCCAGTACTTC. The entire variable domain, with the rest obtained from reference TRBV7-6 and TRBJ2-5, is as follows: GAGVSQSPRYKVTKRGQDVALRCDPISGHVSLYWYRQALGQGPEFLTYFNYEAQQDKSGLPNDRFSAERPEGSISTLTIQRTEQRDSAMYRCASSFRQKETQYFGPGTRLLVL.

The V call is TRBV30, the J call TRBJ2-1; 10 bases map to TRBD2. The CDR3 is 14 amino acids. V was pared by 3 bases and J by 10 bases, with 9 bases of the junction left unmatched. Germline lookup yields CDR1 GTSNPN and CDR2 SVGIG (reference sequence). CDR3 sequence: CAWRTSGRAGEQFF. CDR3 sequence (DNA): TGTGCCTGGAGGACAAGCGGGAGGGCCGGAGAGCAGTTCTTC.